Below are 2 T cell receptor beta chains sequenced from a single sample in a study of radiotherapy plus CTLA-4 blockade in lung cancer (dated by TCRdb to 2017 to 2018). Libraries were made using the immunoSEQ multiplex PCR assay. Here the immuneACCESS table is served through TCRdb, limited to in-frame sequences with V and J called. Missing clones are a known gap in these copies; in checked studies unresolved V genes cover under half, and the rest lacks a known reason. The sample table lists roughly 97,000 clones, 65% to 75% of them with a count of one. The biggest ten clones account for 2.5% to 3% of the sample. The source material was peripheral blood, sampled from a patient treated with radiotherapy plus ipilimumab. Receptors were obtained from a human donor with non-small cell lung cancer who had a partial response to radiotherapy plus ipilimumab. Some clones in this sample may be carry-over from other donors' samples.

The CDR3 DNA reads TGTGCCAGTAGTACTTCCGAGACAGGGTCCCCCTCTGGGGCCAACGTCCTGACTTTC. It specifies CASSTSETGSPSGANVLTF. The V call is TRBV19, the J call TRBJ2-6; TRBD1 matches at 7 bases. Germline V CDR1 and CDR2: LNHDA, SQIVND (reference sequence). V lost 4 bases, J lost 0 bases, and 12 bases stayed unmatched. This CDR3 is 19 amino acids long.

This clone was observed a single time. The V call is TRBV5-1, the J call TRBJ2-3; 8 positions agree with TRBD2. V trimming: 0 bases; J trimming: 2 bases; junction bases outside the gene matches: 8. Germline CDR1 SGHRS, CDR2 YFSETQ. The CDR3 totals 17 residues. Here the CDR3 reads CASSLAGGEAITDTQYF. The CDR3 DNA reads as TGCGCCAGCAGCTTGGCCGGGGGGGAGGCAATCACAGATACGCAGTATTTT.